The T cell receptor (beta chain) described here comes from a study of blood T cells in healthy people across ages. A sample-barcoded 5' primer and a J-beta primer mix were used in a second PCR of roughly 6 to 12 cycles. Individual samples furnished no less than 3 million CDR3-containing paired-end reads apiece. TCRdb reanalysed the 5' RACE reads using MiXCR and keeps one entry per CDR3 protein. The sample records 1.5 million to 2 million distinct CDR3 sequences, around half being singletons. This clonotype was observed a single time. Every sample had a minimum of 6.5 million PBMCs isolated. V was clipped by 2 bases and J by 0 bases, with 11 bases between them. Germline CDR1 reads SGHTA; CDR2 reads FQGNSA. This CDR3 is built from 15 residues.

The TCR was taken from a woman in her thirties or forties in good health. The sample comprised blood. The rearrangement uses TRBV7-2 and TRBJ2-7, with D tentatively TRBD1 (5 bases). The CDR3 region is CASSLNYRSSYEQYF. The CDR3 DNA reads as TGTGCCAGCAGCTTAAACTACAGGAGCTCCTACGAGCAGTACTTC.